Included here is one T cell receptor (beta chain) sequence, with context. Its antigen is as yet unknown. These data belong to a study of T cells after posttransplantation cyclophosphamide. Study observations and caveats: Later post-transplant blood repertoires were often dominated by donor CD8+ memory clones. TRB clonality was highly associated with recipient CMV seropositivity and reactivation. TRB overlap between skin or GI tissue T cells and blood was limited.

Sequenced by immunoSEQ multiplex PCR; TCRdb stores in-frame clones only, minus some. The data contain over 20,000 clones, about 86% of them singletons. Controls had myeloablative marrow grafts with methotrexate and calcineurin inhibitor, sampled at 1 year. V lost 4 bases to trimming and J lost 9 bases; unmatched junction nucleotides: 9. The CDR3 loop spans 15 amino acids. Germline CDR1 reads SGHNT; CDR2 reads YYREEE (reference sequence). The sample was PBMCs, taken around 53 weeks after allogeneic stem cell transplant with calcineurin inhibitor and methotrexate. The origin of this receptor is a female patient under 45 who received an allogeneic stem cell transplant from an unrelated donor, was CMV-positive, and had acute and chronic GVHD. Some T cells may possibly be graft donor cells. The chain employs TRBV5-4 and TRBJ2-1, with 11 bases aligning to TRBD2. The CDR3 DNA is TGTGCCAGCAGCCTCCTAGCGGGGGGTCCCGGTGAGCAGTTCTTC. It encodes CASSLLAGGPGEQFF.